These 32 T cell receptor beta chains were all obtained from the same sample, sequenced in a study of blood T cell repertoires in COVID-19. The data were produced by immunoSEQ multiplex PCR, yet TCRdb's version contains in-frame clones alone and is incomplete. Found here are fewer than 70,000 clones, around 85% of them singletons; the top ten hold about 15%. Sequencing was performed on peripheral blood. These receptors originate from a man aged 35 to 55 with COVID-19, enrolled during active disease.

The chain is built from TRBV5-1 and TRBJ2-1; possible D gene TRBD1, 6 bases. CDR3 length: 16 amino acids. The germline gives CDR1 SGHRS, CDR2 YFSETQ. Trimming left V 0 bases short and J 2 bases short, with 12 bases between. The CDR3 region is CASSLVPGVTYNEQFF. The CDR3 nucleotides are TGCGCCAGCAGCTTGGTCCCAGGGGTCACCTACAATGAGCAGTTCTTC.

This clone appeared once. This sequence joins TRBV10-3 and TRBJ1-3; 11 bases align to TRBD1. The germline V gene encodes CDR1 ENHRY and CDR2 SYGVKD. V was pared by 9 bases and J by 2 bases, with 6 bases of the junction left unmatched. The CDR3 has 15 amino acids. The CDR3, as DNA: TGTGCCATTTTGGACAGGGGGCTGGCTGGAAACACCATATATTTT. Translated, it gives CAILDRGLAGNTIYF.

The V and J genes are TRBV18 and TRBJ1-1, with 7 bases aligning to TRBD1. Unmatched junction bases numbered 5, after V lost 4 bases and J lost 3 bases. From germline, CDR1 is KGHSH and CDR2 LQKENI. This CDR3 contains 14 residues. The CDR3 nucleotides are TGTGCCAGCTCACGGGAGACAGGGTACACTGAAGCTTTCTTT. Encoded protein: CASSRETGYTEAFF.

The chain links TRBV4-1 to TRBJ2-5; 7 bases fit TRBD2. The CDR3 runs 14 residues. In germline, CDR1 is MGHRA, CDR2 YSYEKL. The ends lost 3 bases at V and 5 bases at J; junction bases unmatched: 6. As DNA, the CDR3 is TGCGCCAGCAGCCAGGGAGGGGCGATGGAGACCCAGTACTTC. Its protein is CASSQGGAMETQYF.

This clone was recorded only once. The J gene is TRBJ1-1, the V gene TRBV5-5; TRBD1 might be the D (5 bases). CDR1 is SGHKS and CDR2 is YYEKEE in the germline V gene (reference sequence). CDR3 length: 13 residues. The ends were cut back, 6 bases at V and 4 bases at J, with 13 bases in the middle. The CDR3 nucleotides are TGTGCCAGCACCGGGGGTGGGTTCACTGAAGCTTTCTTT. Protein sequence: CASTGGGFTEAFF.

The chain has TRBV3-1 (or the pseudogene TRBV3-2) and TRBJ2-3; 8 bases align to TRBD1. V lost 3 bases to trimming and J lost 5 bases; unmatched junction nucleotides: 4. Looked up from germline, CDR1 is LGHDT and CDR2 is YNNKEL (reference sequence). The CDR3 is 14 amino acids. The CDR3 coding sequence is TGTGCCAGCAGCCACTCGGACAGGGAAGATACGCAGTATTTT. The encoded protein is CASSHSDREDTQYF.

This clone was detected only once. This rearrangement joins TRBV7-8 to TRBJ2-5, with 8 bases fitting TRBD2. The V gene end was trimmed by 4 bases and the J gene end by 4 bases; junction bases not matched to a gene: 5. Germline assignment: CDR1 SGHVS and CDR2 FQNEAQ. The CDR3 sequence is 14 residues long. As DNA, the CDR3 is TGTGCCAGCAGCTACGGGAGGGTTCGAGAGACCCAGTACTTC. Protein: CASSYGRVRETQYF.

The chain combines TRBV6-1 with TRBJ1-5, with D unresolved. CDR1 and CDR2 (germline): MNHNS, SASEGT. The V and J ends lost 2 bases and 6 bases respectively, with 11 bases between them. The CDR3 has 14 amino acids. The CDR3 spells CASSEIGYSQPQHF. CDR3 sequence (DNA): TGTGCCAGCAGTGAAATTGGGTACAGTCAGCCCCAGCATTTT.

This chain links TRBV28 with TRBJ2-4, with D maybe TRBD1 (6 bases). The CDR3 spans 14 residues. Germline V gene lookup returns CDR1 MDHEN and CDR2 SYDVKM. Trimming shortened V by 3 bases and J by 3 bases, and 9 bases separated the two germline ends. The CDR3 here is CASSFSGVKNIQYF. CDR3 in DNA: TGTGCCAGCAGTTTCTCAGGGGTCAAAAACATTCAGTACTTC.

The chain recombines TRBV7-9 with TRBJ1-2, with D possibly being TRBD1 (6 bases). Germline loops: CDR1 SEHNR, CDR2 FQNEAQ (reference sequence). CDR3 length: 13 residues. Trimming pared 3 bases from V and 7 bases from J, leaving 12 bases between. The CDR3 region is CASSFAGGLGYTF. Written as DNA, the CDR3 is TGTGCCAGCAGCTTCGCGGGGGGCCTTGGCTACACCTTC.

The V gene is TRBV3-1 (or the pseudogene TRBV3-2), the J gene TRBJ1-2; D is undetermined. CDR3 length equals 13 residues. Germline CDR1 and CDR2: LGHDT and YNNKEL (reference sequence). V lost 0 bases and J 8 bases, leaving 10 bases between the germline ends. The CDR3 loop reads CASSQEAVLGYTF. CDR3 bases: TGTGCCAGCAGCCAAGAGGCGGTCTTGGGCTACACCTTC.

The rearrangement uses TRBV30 and TRBJ2-7, with TRBD1 identical over 10 bases. The CDR3 extends over 15 amino acids. Germline lookup yields CDR1 GTSNPN and CDR2 SVGIG (reference sequence). Unmatched junction bases numbered 3, after V lost 0 bases and J lost 1 base. The CDR3 nucleotides are TGTGCCTGGAGTGTTACGGGACAGGGGTCCTACGAGCAGTACTTC. Translated: CAWSVTGQGSYEQYF.

This clone was counted a few times. This chain uses TRBV19 with TRBJ1-5; 7 bases agree with TRBD1. This CDR3 spans 14 amino acids. CDR1 is LNHDA and CDR2 is SQIVND in the germline V gene (reference sequence). The junction had 2 bases not matched to a gene; V was cut back by 4 bases and J by 2 bases. The CDR3 here is CASSRQGGNQPQHF. Written as DNA, the CDR3 is TGTGCCAGTAGTAGACAGGGAGGCAATCAGCCCCAGCATTTT.

This chain joins TRBV6-5 and TRBJ1-6; 9 positions agree with TRBD1. Germline-derived CDR1 and CDR2 are MNHEY and SVGAGI. The V and J ends lost 6 bases and 5 bases, in that order; junction bases with no gene match: 2. CDR3 length: 14 amino acids. The CDR3 sequence: CASSRDRDNSPLHF. For the CDR3, the DNA is TGTGCCAGCAGCCGGGACAGGGATAATTCACCCCTCCACTTT.

The chain employs TRBV5-4 and TRBJ2-1; 8 nucleotides align to TRBD2. This CDR3 has 16 residues. V trimming: 0 bases; J trimming: 3 bases; junction bases outside the gene matches: 5. Germline V lookup: CDR1 SGHNT, CDR2 YYREEE (reference sequence). In DNA, the CDR3 is TGTGCCAGCAGCTTGGGCAGTAGCGGGGACTACAATGAGCAGTTCTTC. This codes for CASSLGSSGDYNEQFF.

This clone was recorded only once. The CDR3 sequence is CASSRSPNSKEQYF. CDR3 nucleotides: TGTGCCAGCAGCCGGAGCCCCAATTCCAAGGAGCAGTACTTC. This rearrangement joins TRBV11-3 to TRBJ2-7; D not certain. Trimming took 5 bases from V and 7 from J, leaving 18 bases between them. The CDR3 is 14 amino acids. Germline V CDR1 and CDR2: SGHNT, YENEEA.

The gene calls are TRBV28 and TRBJ2-7; TRBD2 agrees at 7 bases. V was clipped by 5 bases and J by 2 bases; unmatched bases: 9. The length of the CDR3 is 15 residues. Germline V gene sequence: CDR1 MDHEN, CDR2 SYDVKM. The CDR3 reads CASSRQAGRAYEQYF. The CDR3 bases are TGTGCCAGCAGTAGGCAAGCGGGGAGGGCCTACGAGCAGTACTTC.

This clone was recorded once. J is TRBJ2-1 and V is TRBV14, with 9 bases lining up with TRBD2. V was clipped by 1 base and J by 7 bases; unmatched bases: 8. The CDR3 covers 16 residues. Germline CDR1 and CDR2: SGHDN and FVKESK. The CDR3 DNA follows: TGTGCCAGCAGCCAAGTCGCTAGCGGGGTAGGTAATGAGCAGTTCTTC. This codes for CASSQVASGVGNEQFF.

The chain couples TRBV20-1 to TRBJ2-1; TRBD2 agrees at 11 bases. With V trimmed by 3 bases and J by 4 bases, 8 bases remained unmatched. CDR1 is DFQATT and CDR2 is SNEGSKA in the germline V gene (reference sequence). The CDR3 is 16 amino acids. CDR3 nucleotide sequence: TGCAGTGCTAGTAGTAGCGGGGGGGCTAGGTACAATGAGCAGTTCTTC. It codes for CSASSSGGARYNEQFF.

This chain links TRBV2 with TRBJ1-1, with 7 bases matching TRBD1. The germline V gene encodes CDR1 SNHLY and CDR2 FYNNEI. CDR3 size: 13 residues. Germline trimming cut 7 bases from V and 7 bases from J; bases unmatched to any gene: 9. The CDR3 protein is CASKGGRAVEAFF. CDR3 sequence (DNA): TGTGCCAGCAAAGGGGGCCGGGCGGTTGAAGCTTTCTTT.

This clone was detected once. This CDR3 is CASSWASGGSYNEQFF. CDR3 bases: TGTGCCAGCAGCTGGGCTAGCGGGGGATCCTACAATGAGCAGTTCTTC. J is TRBJ2-1 and V is TRBV5-5; 10 bases are shared with TRBD2. CDR3 length: 16 amino acids. Trimming took 3 bases from V and 1 from J; bases not matched to a gene: 4. CDR1 and CDR2 from the germline V gene are SGHKS and YYEKEE (reference sequence).

The J gene is TRBJ2-7, the V gene TRBV5-1; D perhaps matches TRBD1 (5 bases). The V and J ends lost 4 bases and 7 bases respectively, with 18 bases between them. Germline values: CDR1 SGHRS, CDR2 YFSETQ. The CDR3 sequence is 14 residues long. The DNA of the CDR3 is TGCGCCAGCAGCCGAGAGATAGTATCAGGGGAGCAGTACTTC. Protein sequence: CASSREIVSGEQYF. The whole variable domain, filled in from reference TRBV5-1 and TRBJ2-7, reads KAGVTQTPRYLIKTRGQQVTLSCSPISGHRSVSWYQQTPGQGLQFLFEYFSETQRNKGNFPGRFSGRQFSNSRSEMNVSTLELGDSALYLCASSREIVSGEQYFGPGTRLTVT.

This chain links TRBV6-1 with TRBJ1-2; 12 bases align to TRBD1. Germline trimming cut 1 base from V and 8 bases from J; bases unmatched to any gene: 5. In germline, CDR1 is MNHNS, CDR2 SASEGT. The CDR3 has 15 amino acids. Here the CDR3 DNA reads TGTGCCAGCAGTGAAGTCGGGACAGGGGGCCTCGGCTACACCTTC. Amino acid sequence: CASSEVGTGGLGYTF.

The rearrangement uses TRBV27 and TRBJ1-4; no firm D call. Germline CDR1 MNHEY, CDR2 SMNVEV (reference sequence). Trimming removed 5 bases from V and 1 base from J, with 17 bases in between. The CDR3 runs to 17 residues. The CDR3 sequence is CASSPARMRGTNEKLFF. The CDR3 nucleotides read TGTGCCAGCAGTCCCGCGCGGATGCGGGGAACTAATGAAAAACTGTTTTTT.

The V gene is TRBV30, the J gene TRBJ2-5; 7 bases are a match to TRBD1. V dropped 2 bases and J dropped 3; count of bases not matched to a gene: 6. The germline CDR1 and CDR2 sequences are GTSNPN and SVGIG (reference sequence). The CDR3 contains 14 residues. Here the CDR3 DNA reads TGTGCCTGGAGTTGGGGGACAGTAGAAGAGACCCAGTACTTC. It encodes CAWSWGTVEETQYF. Full variable domain (remainder filled in from reference TRBV30 and TRBJ2-5): SQTIHQWPATLVQPVGSPLSLECTVEGTSNPNLYWYRQAAGRGLQLLFYSVGIGQISSEVPQNLSASRPQDRQFILSSKKLLLSDSGFYLCAWSWGTVEETQYFGPGTRLLVL.

This rearrangement joins TRBV5-1 to TRBJ1-2; 7 bases map to TRBD1. The junction had 12 bases not matched to a gene; V was cut back by 5 bases and J by 8 bases. Looked up from germline, CDR1 is SGHRS and CDR2 is YFSETQ. This CDR3 spans 14 amino acids. The CDR3 nucleotides read TGCGCCAGCAGTCCTATAGTGACAGGGCACGGCTACACCTTC. Amino acids: CASSPIVTGHGYTF.

V usage is TRBV6-5 and J usage is TRBJ2-3, with TRBD1 identical over 7 bases. After removal of 7 bases from V and 2 bases from J, the junction contained 6 bases not matched to a gene. This CDR3 region has 14 residues. Germline assignment: CDR1 MNHEY and CDR2 SVGAGI. The CDR3 protein is CASKWDRDTDTQYF. The CDR3 bases are TGTGCCAGCAAGTGGGACAGAGACACAGATACGCAGTATTTT.

This clone appeared a few times. The chain joins TRBV28 to TRBJ1-1, with D perhaps TRBD1 (5 bases). This CDR3 comprises 14 residues. Germline CDR1 reads MDHEN; CDR2 reads SYDVKM. V was pared by 3 bases and J by 4 bases, with 12 bases between. CDR3: CASSLRTGPTEAFF. The DNA for the CDR3 is TGTGCCAGCAGTTTGAGAACAGGTCCCACTGAAGCTTTCTTT.

The rearrangement links TRBV5-1 to TRBJ1-4; 10 nucleotides align to TRBD1. Trimming removed 4 bases from V and 8 bases from J; junction bases left unmatched: 5. CDR3 size: 14 residues. CDR1 is SGHRS and CDR2 is YFSETQ in the germline V gene. The CDR3 DNA reads as TGCGCCAGCAGCCCCGGGGGACAGGGGGAAAAACTGTTTTTT. Protein product: CASSPGGQGEKLFF.

This clone showed up just once. The genes are TRBV30 and TRBJ1-5; no firm D call. Per the germline V gene, CDR1 is GTSNPN and CDR2 is SVGIG (reference sequence). The V end was cut by 1 base, the J end by 2 bases, with 6 bases between. This CDR3 is 13 amino acids long. CDR3 nucleotides: TGTGCCTGGAGTGGCCAGGGCAATCAGCCCCAGCATTTT. Its translation: CAWSGQGNQPQHF.

The chain combines TRBV11-3 with TRBJ2-7, with a possible D match to TRBD1 (5 bases). The length of the CDR3 is 15 residues. Germline loops: CDR1 SGHNT, CDR2 YENEEA. Trimming removed 6 bases at V and 2 bases at J, with 17 bases between. CDR3 region: CASSLGGAQAYEQYF. DNA of the CDR3: TGTGCCAGCAGTTTGGGTGGGGCGCAAGCCTACGAGCAGTACTTC.

V and J are TRBV5-1 and TRBJ1-2; TRBD1 aligns across 7 bases. The CDR3 length is 13 residues. V gave up 1 base and J gave up 8 bases; unmatched junction bases: 5. CDR1 is SGHRS and CDR2 is YFSETQ in the germline V gene. Written as DNA, the CDR3 is TGCGCCAGCAGCTTGCAGGGGGGAGAAGGCTACACCTTC. Protein sequence: CASSLQGGEGYTF.